What follows are 30 T cell receptor beta chains derived from one specimen sequenced in a study of glioma-infiltrating T cells after dendritic cell vaccination. Time point of the sample: after dendritic cell vaccination, including at tumor progression/relapse. Here immunoSEQ multiplex PCR was the method, and the copy in TCRdb shows in-frame clones only, minus some. The sample holds roughly 50,000 clones, about 88% seen once. The starting material was blood, obtained after dendritic cell vaccination. These receptors all stem from a human donor with glioblastoma.

The CDR3: CSVAQGYEKLFF. CDR3 DNA sequence: TGCAGCGTTGCGCAGGGGTATGAAAAACTGTTTTTT. This chain connects TRBV29-1 to TRBJ1-4; a weak D match, TRBD1 (6 bases). Germline loops: CDR1 SQVTM, CDR2 ANQGSEA. This CDR3 has 12 amino acids. V lost 4 bases to trimming and J lost 6 bases, with 9 bases between them.

This chain uses TRBV7-6 with TRBJ2-2; D not resolved. Trimming cost V 2 bases and J 3 bases, with 4 bases left between them. The CDR3 spans 13 residues. The germline V gene has CDR1 SGHVS and CDR2 FNYEAQ. The CDR3 DNA is TGTGCCAGCAGCTTAACAGACACCGGGGAGCTGTTTTTT. Translating gives CASSLTDTGELFF.

The chain has TRBV7-9 and TRBJ2-6; D is possibly TRBD2 (5 bases). Germline V gives CDR1 SEHNR, CDR2 FQNEAQ (reference sequence). Trimming removed 10 bases at V and 4 bases at J, with 20 bases between. The CDR3 runs 16 residues. CDR3 DNA: TGTGCCAACTATGGACCATGTAGGGAGGGGGCCAACGTCCTGACTTTC. Its translation is CANYGPCREGANVLTF. The full variable domain, its missing parts supplied by reference TRBV7-9 and TRBJ2-6, is DTGVSQNPRHKITKRGQNVTFRCDPISEHNRLYWYRQTLGQGPEFLTYFQNEAQLEKSRLLSDRFSAERPKGSFSTLEIQRTEQGDSAMYLCANYGPCREGANVLTFGAGSRLTVL.

This clone was seen a few times. The V call is TRBV10-3, the J call TRBJ2-2; the D gene is possibly TRBD1 (6 bases). Per the germline V gene, CDR1 is ENHRY and CDR2 is SYGVKD. Trimming cost V 5 bases and J 4 bases, with 8 bases left between them. The CDR3 has 13 residues. CDR3 DNA: TGTGCCATCAGTACAGGGTCCACCGGGGAGCTGTTTTTT. Its translation is CAISTGSTGELFF.

Only a few counts were recorded for this clone. V is TRBV6-6 and J is TRBJ1-5; TRBD1 might be the D (5 bases). Trimming took off 4 bases at V and 7 bases at J, with 11 bases between the two ends. The CDR3 length is 13 residues. CDR1 and CDR2 (germline): MNHNY, SVGAGI (reference sequence). In nucleotides, the CDR3 is TGTGCCAGCAGTTCGGGCAGGGAACAGCCCCAGCATTTT. Translation: CASSSGREQPQHF.

The J gene is TRBJ2-1, the V gene TRBV27, with D possibly matching TRBD2 (6 bases). Trimming removed 3 bases from V and 3 bases from J, with 15 bases in between. CDR3 size: 16 residues. CDR1 and CDR2 (germline): MNHEY, SMNVEV (reference sequence). CDR3 coding DNA: TGTGCCAGCAGTTTTCTAGCGCGCAAAAGCTACAATGAGCAGTTCTTC. This gives the protein CASSFLARKSYNEQFF.

The rearrangement links TRBV27 to TRBJ2-7; D ambiguous. Trimming stripped 5 bases from V and 3 bases from J, with 14 bases between. This CDR3 is built from 14 residues. The V gene's germline CDR1 is MNHEY and CDR2 SMNVEV (reference sequence). This CDR3 reads CASSNPRSFYEQYF. CDR3 coding DNA: TGTGCCAGCAGTAATCCTCGGAGTTTCTACGAGCAGTACTTC.

The V gene is TRBV19, the J gene TRBJ2-7; maybe TRBD1 (5 bases). This CDR3 comprises 15 residues. The germline CDR1 and CDR2 sequences are LNHDA and SQIVND (reference sequence). Trimming cost V 6 bases and J 3 bases, with 18 bases left between them. Written as DNA, the CDR3 is TGTGCCAGTAGATCCAGGACATTCCTTCTCTACGAGCAGTACTTC. It specifies CASRSRTFLLYEQYF.

The gene calls are TRBV7-9 and TRBJ2-1, with TRBD2 identical over 9 bases. CDR3 length: 15 residues. V lost 1 base, J lost 9 bases, and 7 bases stayed unmatched. CDR1 and CDR2 (germline): SEHNR, FQNEAQ (reference sequence). The CDR3 sequence: CASSLGGGRALEQFF. CDR3 sequence (DNA): TGTGCCAGCAGCTTAGGTGGCGGGAGGGCTCTTGAGCAGTTCTTC.

The sample holds one count of this clone. The rearrangement joins TRBV10-3 to TRBJ1-1; TRBD1 might be the D (6 bases). V lost 1 base, J lost 2 bases, and 11 bases lay in between. The CDR3 totals 15 residues. Germline assignment: CDR1 ENHRY and CDR2 SYGVKD. Here the CDR3 reads CAISELRGANTEAFF. As DNA, the CDR3 is TGTGCCATCAGTGAGTTACGGGGGGCCAACACTGAAGCTTTCTTT.

The J gene is TRBJ2-1, the V gene TRBV7-6, with D perhaps matching TRBD2 (5 bases). Germline V lookup: CDR1 SGHVS, CDR2 FNYEAQ. V was pared by 7 bases and J by 1 base, with 14 bases between. This CDR3 comprises 15 residues. CDR3 loop: CASTLNPGSYNEQFF. The DNA of the CDR3 is TGTGCCAGCACGCTAAATCCGGGGTCCTACAATGAGCAGTTCTTC.

This clone was observed a few times. The rearrangement joins TRBV7-9 to TRBJ1-3; no firm D call. Per germline, CDR1 SEHNR and CDR2 FQNEAQ (reference sequence). This CDR3 is built from 16 residues. The germline V and J ends were trimmed by 3 bases and 0 bases, with 12 bases remaining between them. The CDR3 protein is CASSLSSLSSGNTIYF. CDR3 DNA: TGTGCCAGCAGCTTGTCTAGCTTGAGCTCTGGAAACACCATATATTTT.

The rearrangement uses TRBV5-1 and TRBJ2-7, with 11 positions matching TRBD2. V dropped 1 base and J dropped 7; count of bases not matched to a gene: 7. CDR1 is SGHRS, CDR2 YFSETQ, per germline. The CDR3 is 15 residues long. DNA for the CDR3: TGCGCCAGCAGCTTGACACTAGCGGGAGCGGGGGAGCAGTACTTC. Protein product: CASSLTLAGAGEQYF.

The table lists this clone with a count of one. This chain uses TRBV7-3 with TRBJ1-6; the D is unclear. Germline CDR1 and CDR2: SGHTA and FQGTGA. V lost 2 bases and J 10 bases, leaving 18 bases between the germline ends. CDR3 length: 16 amino acids. This CDR3 reads CASSLAGRAGRSPLHF. CDR3 in DNA: TGTGCCAGCAGCTTAGCGGGGAGGGCAGGACGATCACCCCTCCACTTT.

This chain joins TRBV29-1 and TRBJ2-5; TRBD2 agrees at 7 bases. Trimming removed 6 bases from V and 5 bases from J; junction bases left unmatched: 18. The CDR3 runs to 16 residues. The germline gives CDR1 SQVTM, CDR2 ANQGSEA. The CDR3 sequence: CSVHLFAGVIMETQYF. The CDR3 DNA sequence: TGCAGCGTACACCTCTTTGCGGGAGTGATTATGGAGACCCAGTACTTC.

This clone was counted a single time. This chain joins TRBV18 and TRBJ2-2; 9 bases fit TRBD1. The germline CDR1 and CDR2 sequences are KGHSH and LQKENI. V was clipped by 1 base and J by 2 bases; unmatched bases: 2. The CDR3 is 16 amino acids. CDR3 sequence: CASSPRTGANTGELFF. The CDR3 DNA sequence: TGTGCCAGCTCACCACGGACAGGGGCCAACACCGGGGAGCTGTTTTTT.

The chain recombines TRBV10-3 with TRBJ2-3; D is possibly TRBD1 (6 bases). The CDR3 sequence is 14 residues long. The ends were cut back, 8 bases at V and 4 bases at J, with 16 bases in the middle. Germline V gene data show CDR1 as ENHRY and CDR2 as SYGVKD. The CDR3 reads CAIGYAGAADTQYF. The CDR3 coding sequence is TGTGCCATCGGGTATGCAGGGGCGGCAGATACGCAGTATTTT.

A single count supports this clone. The gene calls are TRBV4-2 and TRBJ2-7; 8 positions match TRBD1. The CDR3 loop spans 15 amino acids. Germline V CDR1 and CDR2: LGHNA, YNFKEQ. Unmatched junction bases numbered 5, after V lost 2 bases and J lost 2 bases. CDR3 nucleotide sequence: TGTGCCAGCAGCCAACAACGGACAGGGACCTACGAGCAGTACTTC. Translation gives CASSQQRTGTYEQYF.

This chain links TRBV5-5 with TRBJ2-7; D might be TRBD2 (6 bases). CDR1 SGHKS and CDR2 YYEKEE come from the germline V gene (reference sequence). V lost 3 bases and J lost 0, with 16 bases in between. The CDR3 length is 16 residues. CDR3 DNA sequence: TGTGCCAGCAGCTCATCCGGGAGCCGGAACTCCTACGAGCAGTACTTC. Encoded protein: CASSSSGSRNSYEQYF.

This clone was recorded only once. The gene calls are TRBV7-2 and TRBJ2-7; TRBD1 agrees at 7 bases. The germline V gene encodes CDR1 SGHTA and CDR2 FQGNSA. The CDR3 loop spans 14 amino acids. The trim removed 8 bases at V and 5 bases at J, leaving 12 bases unmatched. CDR3 DNA: TGTGCCAGCGGCCTTGGGACAGTCGCCCACGAGCAGTACTTC. It specifies CASGLGTVAHEQYF.

The chain recombines TRBV2 with TRBJ2-1; TRBD2 matches 10 bases. The CDR3 spans 14 residues. V was clipped by 5 bases and J by 7 bases; unmatched bases: 5. CDR1 and CDR2 from the germline V gene are SNHLY and FYNNEI. CDR3 protein: CASSYLAGVNEQFF. The CDR3 DNA follows: TGTGCCAGCAGTTACCTAGCGGGAGTTAATGAGCAGTTCTTC.

This sequence joins TRBV19 and TRBJ1-1; TRBD1 aligns across 11 bases. Germline CDR1 and CDR2: LNHDA and SQIVND (reference sequence). J was trimmed by 10 bases and V by 3 bases; bases with no gene match: 13. CDR3 length: 16 amino acids. The CDR3 reads CASSMLPGQGGVGAFF. In DNA, the CDR3 is TGTGCCAGTAGTATGCTTCCGGGACAGGGGGGTGTTGGAGCTTTCTTT.

The J gene is TRBJ2-1, the V gene TRBV7-6, with 9 nucleotides matching TRBD1. V was clipped by 6 bases and J by 3 bases; unmatched bases: 9. The CDR3 has 16 residues. Germline CDR1 SGHVS, CDR2 FNYEAQ. CDR3 DNA sequence: TGTGCCAGCAGTCGTTCCGACAGGGGGAACTACAATGAGCAGTTCTTC. Residues: CASSRSDRGNYNEQFF.

The chain uses TRBV5-1 and TRBJ1-1; no clear D gene. The CDR3 is 11 residues long. Per the germline V gene, CDR1 is SGHRS and CDR2 is YFSETQ. Trimming removed 3 bases from V and 3 bases from J, with 3 bases in between. In DNA form, the CDR3 reads TGCGCCAGCAGCTCGGACACTGAAGCTTTCTTT. Protein: CASSSDTEAFF.

V and J are TRBV19 and TRBJ1-5, with D possibly matching TRBD1 (6 bases). The CDR3 totals 14 residues. V shed 6 bases and J shed 7 bases, with 16 bases lying between them. Per germline, CDR1 LNHDA and CDR2 SQIVND (reference sequence). In nucleotides, the CDR3 is TGTGCCAGTAGCCCTTACAGGGCGAGCCAGCCCCAGCATTTT. Its protein product is CASSPYRASQPQHF.

The gene calls are TRBV5-1 and TRBJ2-7, with unresolved D. The CDR3 loop spans 14 amino acids. Trimming left V 5 bases short and J 2 bases short, with 14 bases between. Germline-derived CDR1 and CDR2 are SGHRS and YFSETQ. The chain's CDR3 is CASSPLLPAYEQYF. CDR3 bases: TGCGCCAGCAGTCCGCTACTTCCCGCCTACGAGCAGTACTTC.

This clone was counted once. This chain connects TRBV29-1 to TRBJ1-1; 9 nucleotides align to TRBD1. Germline lookup yields CDR1 SQVTM and CDR2 ANQGSEA. The V and J ends lost 6 bases and 1 base, in that order; junction bases with no gene match: 6. This CDR3 region has 14 residues. The CDR3 nucleotides are TGCAGCGTAGGATGGGGACAGGGGAACACTGAAGCTTTCTTT. This gives the protein CSVGWGQGNTEAFF.

The rearrangement links TRBV28 to TRBJ2-4; D is unresolved. Germline CDR1 and CDR2: MDHEN and SYDVKM. This CDR3 has 10 amino acids. V was shortened by 10 bases and J by 12 bases, with 13 bases between the two germline ends. This chain's CDR3 is CATGRSDQYF. CDR3 DNA: TGTGCCACTGGGCGCTCGGATCAGTACTTC.

J is TRBJ2-7 and V is TRBV29-1, with D tentatively TRBD2 (5 bases). The CDR3 sequence is 12 residues long. The germline V gene has CDR1 SQVTM and CDR2 ANQGSEA. The V end was cut by 4 bases, the J end by 2 bases, with 9 bases between. The DNA for the CDR3 is TGCAGCGTTGTGTTGCGGGCCTACGAGCAGTACTTC. Encoded protein: CSVVLRAYEQYF.

Of note for this clone: An end of the junction differs from the germline gene, which may be a read error. The chain links TRBV2 to TRBJ2-2, with 9 bases that match TRBD2. Germline V CDR1 and CDR2: SNHLY, FYNNEI. There are 16 residues in the CDR3. CDR3 loop: CASSHGREGRAGEPFF. Here the CDR3 DNA reads TGTGCCAGCAGTCACGGGCGGGAGGGCCGCGCCGGGGAGCCGTTTTTT.